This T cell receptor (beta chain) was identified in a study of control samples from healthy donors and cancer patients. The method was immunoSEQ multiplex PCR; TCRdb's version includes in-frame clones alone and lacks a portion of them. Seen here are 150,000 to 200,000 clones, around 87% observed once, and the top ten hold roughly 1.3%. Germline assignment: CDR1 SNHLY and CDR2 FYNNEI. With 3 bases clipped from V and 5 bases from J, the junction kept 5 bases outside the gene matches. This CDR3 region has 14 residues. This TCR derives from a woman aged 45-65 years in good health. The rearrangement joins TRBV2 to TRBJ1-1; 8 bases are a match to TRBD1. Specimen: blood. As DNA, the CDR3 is TGTGCCAGCAGTGAGTTTCGACAGGGGACTGAAGCTTTCTTT. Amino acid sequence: CASSEFRQGTEAFF. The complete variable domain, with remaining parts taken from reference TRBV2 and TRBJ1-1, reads EPEVTQTPSHQVTQMGQEVILRCVPISNHLYFYWYRQILGQKVEFLVSFYNNEISEKSEIFDDQFSVERPDGSNFTLKIRSTKLEDSAMYFCASSEFRQGTEAFFGQGTRLTVV.